This T cell receptor (beta chain) originates from a study of blood T cell repertoires in COVID-19. About the research overall: T cells, B-cell-depleted T cells, or PBMCs provided the cDNA or gDNA that served as material.

The germline V gene encodes CDR1 GTSNPN and CDR2 SVGIG (reference sequence). The CDR3 is 15 residues long. Trimming removed 7 bases from V and 3 bases from J; junction bases left unmatched: 13. Clones were read by immunoSEQ multiplex PCR, and TCRdb kept only the in-frame ones, dropping some. The sample includes tens of thousands of clones, roughly 80% of them seen just once. The sequencing input was peripheral blood. The receptor was isolated from a woman aged 55-69 years with acute or convalescent COVID-19. This rearrangement joins TRBV30 to TRBJ1-1; 8 nucleotides match TRBD1. CDR3 sequence reads: CASRTGRGRYTEAFF. CDR3 DNA sequence: TGTGCCTCAAGGACAGGGCGGGGGAGGTACACTGAAGCTTTCTTT.